Below, 20 T cell receptor beta chains from the same sample are listed, as sequenced in a study of CD8 T cells in ankylosing spondylitis. MiXCR, run by TCRdb on the 5' RACE reads, gives a single entry per CDR3 protein. The profile shows 200,000 to 300,000 distinct CDR3 sequences, more than 20% of them singletons. Sequenced sample: blood, either unsorted or a sorted T cell fraction (not recorded which). The source is a male donor with ankylosing spondylitis or in good health (not recorded which).

This clonotype came up a few times. This rearrangement joins TRBV12-3 or TRBV12-4 to TRBJ2-5; D might be TRBD2 (5 bases). Trimming pared 5 bases from V and 5 bases from J, leaving 9 bases between. This CDR3 is built from 12 residues. The CDR3 is CASSALGETQYF. As DNA, the CDR3 is TGTGCCAGCAGTGCACTAGGGGAGACCCAGTACTTC.

This clonotype was seen a few times. The chain has TRBV20-1 and TRBJ2-3; no firm D call. The germline CDR1 and CDR2 sequences are DFQATT and SNEGSKA (reference sequence). The CDR3 runs to 14 residues. Trimming stripped 1 base from V and 0 bases from J, with 8 bases between. The CDR3 DNA follows: TGCAGTGCTAGAGCCGCGACTAGCACAGATACGCAGTATTTT. Translation: CSARAATSTDTQYF.

The chain joins TRBV24-1 to TRBJ2-3; 7 positions match TRBD1. The CDR3 sequence is 14 residues long. Germline-derived CDR1 and CDR2 are KGHDR and SFDVKD. After removal of 4 bases from V and 6 bases from J, the junction contained 6 bases not matched to a gene. CDR3 bases: TGTGCCACCAGTGAGATGACAGGGTCGGATACGCAGTATTTT. Translating it yields CATSEMTGSDTQYF.

The chain links TRBV20-1 to TRBJ2-5; D is ambiguous. The CDR3 is made up of 11 amino acids. V was trimmed by 6 bases and J by 4 bases, leaving 9 bases between them. Germline V gives CDR1 DFQATT, CDR2 SNEGSKA (reference sequence). The CDR3 sequence is CSASVGETQYF. The CDR3 nucleotides read TGCAGTGCCTCGGTGGGAGAGACCCAGTACTTC.

To note about this clonotype: At one boundary the junction diverges from the germline segment, which might be a read error. V is TRBV4-1 and J is TRBJ2-4, with TRBD2 matching 14 bases. This CDR3 has 18 amino acids. Germline V gene sequence: CDR1 MGHRA, CDR2 YSYEKL. Written as DNA, the CDR3 is TGCGCCAGCAGCCTAGGACTAGCGGGGGGCTTAGCCAAAAACACTCAGTACTTC. This gives the protein CASSLGLAGGLAKNTQYF.

The chain joins TRBV5-1 to TRBJ2-7, with 7 nucleotides matching TRBD1. Germline V gives CDR1 SGHRS, CDR2 YFSETQ. The CDR3 has 15 amino acids. Losses at the gene ends were 2 bases for V and 2 bases for J; bases not matched to a gene: 7. CDR3: CASSFMAGGAYEQYF. Written as DNA, the CDR3 is TGCGCCAGCAGCTTTATGGCAGGGGGTGCCTACGAGCAGTACTTC.

This clonotype was seen more than once but under ten times. The rearrangement uses TRBV20-1 and TRBJ1-6, with a weak D call TRBD1 (6 bases). CDR3 length: 16 residues. The germline V gene has CDR1 DFQATT and CDR2 SNEGSKA (reference sequence). V lost 0 bases, J lost 1 base, and 10 bases lay in between. CDR3 amino acids: CSARDQGRSYNSPLHF. As DNA, the CDR3 is TGCAGTGCTAGAGATCAGGGGCGTTCCTATAATTCACCCCTCCACTTT.

At least ten counts were recorded for this clonotype. The chain has TRBV20-1 and TRBJ2-5; D ambiguous. CDR3 length equals 11 residues. CDR1 and CDR2 from the germline V gene are DFQATT and SNEGSKA (reference sequence). The V and J ends lost 2 bases and 4 bases respectively, with 5 bases between them. The CDR3 DNA reads as TGCAGTGCTAGACTGATAGAGACCCAGTACTTC. It is translated as CSARLIETQYF.

This clonotype was recorded at least ten times. The chain links TRBV20-1 to TRBJ2-1, with TRBD1 matching 9 bases. V shed 6 bases and J 10 bases; nucleotides not matched to a gene: 10. CDR1 is DFQATT and CDR2 is SNEGSKA in the germline V gene (reference sequence). The CDR3 contains 13 residues. The CDR3 DNA reads TGCAGTGCCCCGGGACAGGGATGGTACGAGCAGTTCTTC. Amino acid sequence: CSAPGQGWYEQFF.

This clonotype was detected a few times. The rearrangement links TRBV4-2 to TRBJ2-7, with TRBD1 matching 7 bases. The CDR3 loop spans 16 amino acids. J was trimmed by 0 bases and V by 0 bases; bases with no gene match: 5. Germline V gene lookup returns CDR1 LGHNA and CDR2 YNFKEQ. This chain's CDR3 is CASSQDKGAFSYEQYF. The CDR3 DNA is TGTGCCAGCAGCCAAGATAAGGGGGCCTTCTCCTACGAGCAGTACTTC.

This clonotype occurred many times. The chain joins TRBV29-1 to TRBJ2-3; D remains ambiguous. Germline loops: CDR1 SQVTM, CDR2 ANQGSEA. V lost 7 bases, J lost 4 bases, and 9 bases lay in between. The CDR3 runs 11 residues. The CDR3 nucleotides read TGCAGCGCCGGTGGGTCAGATACGCAGTATTTT. It specifies CSAGGSDTQYF.

This clonotype came up a few times. V gene TRBV12-3 or TRBV12-4 combines with J gene TRBJ2-5; no definite D call. Trimming left V 7 bases short and J 5 bases short, with 11 bases between. There are 12 residues in the CDR3. The CDR3 sequence: CASTPFGETQYF. The CDR3 DNA sequence: TGTGCCAGCACCCCCTTTGGCGAGACCCAGTACTTC.

This clonotype was seen repeatedly, ten times or more. The chain combines TRBV4-1 with TRBJ1-2; D not certain. With 5 bases removed from V and 1 base from J, the gap between germline ends came to 11 bases. From germline, CDR1 is MGHRA and CDR2 YSYEKL. The length of the CDR3 is 14 residues. This CDR3 is CASSGRALNYGYTF. CDR3 bases: TGCGCCAGCAGCGGCCGGGCCCTTAACTATGGCTACACCTTC.

This chain uses TRBV10-3 with TRBJ2-1; no clear D gene. Deletions cut 2 bases from V and 8 bases from J, with 10 bases between. The CDR3 consists of 13 residues. Germline-derived CDR1 and CDR2 are ENHRY and SYGVKD. This CDR3 is CAISEKVYDEQFF. The CDR3 nucleotides read TGTGCCATCAGTGAGAAGGTGTATGATGAGCAGTTCTTC.

The rearrangement links TRBV15 to TRBJ2-6; no clear D. There are 18 residues in the CDR3. Germline CDR1 is LNHNV and CDR2 is YYDKDF (reference sequence). V lost 0 bases and J lost 2, with 14 bases in between. CDR3 residues: CATSREQRGLAGANVLTF. CDR3 nucleotides: TGTGCCACCAGCAGAGAACAGCGAGGCCTAGCTGGGGCCAACGTCCTGACTTTC.

This clonotype appeared many times. The chain uses TRBV12-3 or TRBV12-4 and TRBJ1-3; D not certain. The CDR3 is 13 amino acids. Deletions cut 6 bases from V and 0 bases from J, with 6 bases between. The CDR3 is CASSFLSGNTIYF. The CDR3 DNA is TGTGCCAGCAGCTTCCTCTCTGGAAACACCATATATTTT.

This clonotype was counted ten times or more. This chain uses TRBV10-1 with TRBJ2-5, with D unclear. Germline CDR1 is WNHNN and CDR2 is SYGVQD (reference sequence). V was trimmed by 2 bases and J by 5 bases, leaving 6 bases between them. CDR3 length equals 12 residues. CDR3 loop: CASSENGETQYF. DNA of the CDR3: TGCGCCAGCAGTGAGAACGGGGAGACCCAGTACTTC.

This chain links TRBV6-5 with TRBJ2-2; TRBD1 matches at 7 bases. The CDR3 loop spans 16 amino acids. Unmatched junction bases numbered 10, after V lost 2 bases and J lost 7 bases. Germline CDR1 and CDR2: MNHEY and SVGAGI. The CDR3 loop reads CASSYEGAALNGELFF. CDR3 sequence (DNA): TGTGCCAGCAGTTACGAGGGGGCCGCCCTTAACGGGGAGCTGTTTTTT.

In this sample, this clonotype turned up many times. The chain has TRBV6-5 and TRBJ1-1; D is unclear. Trimming pared 2 bases from V and 0 bases from J, leaving 13 bases between. Germline V gives CDR1 MNHEY, CDR2 SVGAGI. The CDR3 sequence is 16 residues long. CDR3 residues: CASSYVYAKLNTEAFF. CDR3 bases: TGTGCCAGCAGTTACGTCTATGCCAAACTGAACACTGAAGCTTTCTTT.

Only a few counts were recorded for this clonotype. This rearrangement joins TRBV12-3 or TRBV12-4 to TRBJ2-3; D not resolved. This CDR3 has 16 residues. Deletions cut 4 bases from V and 0 bases from J, with 14 bases between. The DNA of the CDR3 is TGTGCCAGCAGTTGGAACAGACCCGTTAGCACAGATACGCAGTATTTT. This encodes CASSWNRPVSTDTQYF.